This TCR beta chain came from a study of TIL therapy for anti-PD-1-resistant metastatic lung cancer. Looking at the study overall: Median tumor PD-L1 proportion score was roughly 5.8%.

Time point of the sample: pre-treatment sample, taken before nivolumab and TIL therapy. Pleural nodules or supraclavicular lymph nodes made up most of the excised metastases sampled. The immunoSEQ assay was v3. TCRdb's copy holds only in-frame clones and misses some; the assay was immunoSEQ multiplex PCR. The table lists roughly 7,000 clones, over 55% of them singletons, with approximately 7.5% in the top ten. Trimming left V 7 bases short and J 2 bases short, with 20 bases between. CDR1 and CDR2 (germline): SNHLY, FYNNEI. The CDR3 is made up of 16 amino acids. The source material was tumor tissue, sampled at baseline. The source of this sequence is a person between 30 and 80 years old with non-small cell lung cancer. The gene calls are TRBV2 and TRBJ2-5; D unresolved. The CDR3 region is CASKGFGRSLQETQYF. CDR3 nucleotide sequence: TGTGCCAGCAAAGGATTTGGGCGAAGTTTACAAGAGACCCAGTACTTC.